This TCR beta chain appears in the sequencing data of a study of CD8 T cells in ankylosing spondylitis. Notes on this clonotype: What it recognizes is unknown.

General observations from the study: Significantly higher representation of disease-linked clones was reported for matched ankylosing spondylitis synovial fluid. In the blood and synovial fluid of reactive arthritis, some motif variants had been previously reported. Seemingly distinctive of ankylosing spondylitis blood was a TCR beta motif formed by eight highly homologous variants.

After removal of 5 bases from V and 7 bases from J, the junction contained 8 bases not matched to a gene. This CDR3 contains 15 residues. CDR1 is MNHNS, CDR2 SASEGT, per germline. Libraries of TCR beta came from quantitative 5'-RACE with molecular barcodes. Via MiXCR, TCRdb re-called the 5' RACE reads, giving one row per CDR3 protein. The sample includes some 140,000 distinct CDR3 sequences, roughly 8.4% of them seen just once. The sequenced material came from synovial fluid, either unsorted or a sorted T cell fraction (not recorded which). This receptor was identified in a male donor with ankylosing spondylitis. This chain uses TRBV6-1 with TRBJ2-1; TRBD1 aligns across 10 bases. The CDR3 sequence is CASSIDRGRRNEQFF. CDR3 nucleotide sequence: TGTGCCAGCAGTATTGACAGGGGGCGACGGAATGAGCAGTTCTTC.